Listed below are T cell receptor beta chains from one sample, sequenced in a study of PD-L1 blockade in urothelial cancer. The protocol was immunoSEQ multiplex PCR, while the TCRdb copy is restricted to in-frame clones and leaves out a portion. The sample carries about 20,000 clones, about 91% recorded once. This specimen consisted of PBMCs, obtained around atezolizumab (anti-PD-L1) treatment. The source of these receptors is a man aged 50 or older with urothelial cancer. The CDR3 runs from the conserved cysteine through the conserved F or W. Each record gives: V gene, J gene, clone size, D gene, CDR3 protein, CDR3 DNA. The D gene is left open where the match is weak. The listing skips clone size in some rows; elsewhere it reads once, few, many or a size class.

TRBV7-2,TRBJ2-7,.,.,CASSLGTGSPSSYEQYF,TGTGCCAGCAGCTTAGGCACTGGTAGCCCAAGCTCCTACGAGCAGTACTTC
TRBV7-2,TRBJ2-1,.,TRBD2,CASRRGLGTSGRNEQFF,TGTGCCAGCAGACGGGGGCTCGGGACTAGCGGGAGGAATGAGCAGTTCTTC
TRBV5-1,TRBJ2-1,.,.,CASSELTGSSYNEQFF,TGCGCCAGCAGCGAACTAACAGGGAGCTCCTACAATGAGCAGTTCTTC
TRBV29-1,TRBJ2-2,.,.,CSVGRVKTGELFF,TGCAGCGTTGGCAGGGTTAAGACCGGGGAGCTGTTTTTT
TRBV18,TRBJ1-1,.,.,CASSHDLPGSFNTEAFF,TGTGCCAGCTCACACGATCTACCGGGATCTTTTAACACTGAAGCTTTCTTT
TRBV5-6,TRBJ2-7,once,TRBD1,CASSLGRSGGVYEQYF,TGTGCCAGCAGCTTGGGAAGGTCAGGGGGAGTCTACGAGCAGTACTTC
TRBV20-1,TRBJ2-7,.,.,CSARPDREQYF,TGCAGTGCTCGTCCCGACAGGGAGCAGTACTTC
TRBV7-2,TRBJ2-3,.,.,CASSLAWGRTIDTQYF,TGTGCCAGCAGCTTAGCTTGGGGGAGGACCATAGATACGCAGTATTTT
TRBV1,TRBJ2-5,.,.,CTSSQDLTSAETQYF,TGCACCAGCAGCCAAGATCTAACCTCCGCGGAGACCCAGTACTTC
TRBV13,TRBJ1-2,once,TRBD1,CASSLGPWDRVFYGYTF,TGTGCCAGCAGCTTAGGCCCCTGGGACAGGGTTTTCTATGGCTACACCTTC
TRBV11-2,TRBJ2-7,.,.,CASSLQRQAYEQYF,TGTGCCAGCAGCTTGCAAAGACAGGCCTACGAGCAGTACTTC
TRBV19,TRBJ1-2,.,.,CASIKDKTGGYTF,TGTGCCAGTATTAAAGACAAAACTGGTGGCTACACCTTC
TRBV12-2,TRBJ1-1,.,.,CASRFRYGETEAFF,TGTGCAAGTCGCTTCCGGTACGGGGAAACTGAAGCTTTCTTT
TRBV30,TRBJ1-5,few,TRBD1,CAWSSKDRGRNQPQHF,TGTGCCTGGAGTTCAAAGGACAGGGGGCGAAATCAGCCCCAGCATTTT
TRBV5-1,TRBJ2-7,.,.,CASSLAGGLPYEQYF,TGCGCCAGCAGCTTGGCCGGCGGGCTCCCCTACGAGCAGTACTTC
TRBV6-4,TRBJ2-3,.,TRBD2,CASSDRIAGADTQYF,TGTGCCAGCAGTGACAGAATAGCGGGAGCTGATACGCAGTATTTT
TRBV12-5,TRBJ1-2,.,.,CASGSVTGNYGYTF,TGTGCTAGTGGTTCCGTGACGGGAAACTATGGCTACACCTTC
TRBV11-2,TRBJ1-2,few,.,CASTSVRGGYGYTF,TGTGCCAGCACCTCGGTAAGGGGAGGCTATGGCTACACCTTC
TRBV7-9,TRBJ1-5,.,.,CASSDGQGINQPQHF,TGTGCCAGCAGTGATGGGCAGGGAATCAATCAGCCCCAGCATTTT
TRBV10-3,TRBJ2-5,.,.,CAISPLGGGLETQYF,TGTGCCATCAGTCCGTTGGGGGGGGGCCTGGAGACCCAGTACTTC
TRBV11-2,TRBJ2-3,.,.,CASSLPRGATGTQYF,TGTGCCAGCAGCTTACCCAGGGGGGCGACGGGTACGCAGTATTTT
TRBV9,TRBJ1-5,.,.,CASSVTGLGNQPQHF,TGTGCCAGCAGCGTAACGGGTTTGGGCAATCAGCCCCAGCATTTT
TRBV10-1,TRBJ2-5,few,TRBD2,CASSRRQERGGPRVTQYF,TGCGCCAGCAGTCGCCGGCAGGAGCGGGGGGGTCCCCGGGTGACCCAGTACTTC